This passage covers 30 T cell receptor beta chains from one sample sequenced in a study of CD8+ T cells in alopecia areata. cDNA serving as the sequencing template came from extracted, reverse transcribed RNA. Produced via immunoSEQ multiplex PCR; TCRdb's table is partial and in-frame only. The sample contains about 110,000 clones, roughly 64% of which appear only once. The sequenced sample was CD8+ T cells sorted from blood. These receptors were obtained from a human donor in good health.

The chain is built from TRBV7-2 and TRBJ2-7; 8 bases agree with TRBD2. Germline trimming cut 8 bases from V and 2 bases from J; bases unmatched to any gene: 5. The V gene's germline CDR1 is SGHTA and CDR2 FQGNSA. The CDR3 is made up of 13 amino acids. The CDR3 sequence is CASGTSLTYEQYF. In DNA, the CDR3 is TGTGCCAGCGGGACTAGTCTCACCTACGAGCAGTACTTC.

This clone has ten or more counts. The chain is built from TRBV2 and TRBJ2-3, with 10 bases that match TRBD2. Trimming cost V 2 bases and J 2 bases; bases outside gene matches: 4. CDR1 and CDR2 from the germline V gene are SNHLY and FYNNEI. The CDR3 extends over 16 amino acids. CDR3 in amino acids: CASSEWTSGDTDTQYF. In nucleotides, the CDR3 is TGTGCCAGCAGTGAATGGACTAGCGGCGACACAGATACGCAGTATTTT.

DNA for the CDR3: TGTGCCAGCAGTTTGACAGGGGGGAACACTGAAGCTTTCTTT. Its protein is CASSLTGGNTEAFF. The rearrangement joins TRBV28 to TRBJ1-1, with TRBD1 matching over 9 bases. Unmatched junction bases numbered 0, after V lost 3 bases and J lost 1 base. Germline CDR1 reads MDHEN; CDR2 reads SYDVKM. This CDR3 is 14 amino acids long.

This chain connects TRBV9 to TRBJ1-6; D perhaps matches TRBD1 (6 bases). Trimming removed 0 bases at V and 5 bases at J, with 9 bases between. The CDR3 totals 15 residues. Germline V CDR1 and CDR2: SGDLS, YYNGEE. Written as DNA, the CDR3 is TGTGCCAGCAGCGTAGGGGGGGCCGATAATTCACCCCTCCACTTT. This sequence encodes CASSVGGADNSPLHF.

This sequence joins TRBV15 and TRBJ2-3; 7 nucleotides agree with TRBD2. Germline lookup yields CDR1 LNHNV and CDR2 YYDKDF (reference sequence). The trim removed 3 bases at V and 3 bases at J, leaving 15 bases unmatched. The CDR3 loop spans 18 amino acids. The CDR3 nucleotides are TGTGCCACCAGCAGTCCCGAGGCCGGCAGGGAGGGGACAGATACGCAGTATTTT. This codes for CATSSPEAGREGTDTQYF.

The chain has TRBV5-1 and TRBJ2-3; unclear D gene. The CDR3 is 15 residues long. The germline V and J ends were trimmed by 0 bases and 1 base, with 9 bases remaining between them. Germline loops: CDR1 SGHRS, CDR2 YFSETQ. The CDR3 region has the DNA TGCGCCAGCAGCTTGGAATTACCGGGCACAGATACGCAGTATTTT. It yields the protein CASSLELPGTDTQYF.

This chain joins TRBV7-9 and TRBJ2-7, with D uncertain. This CDR3 spans 13 amino acids. V lost 3 bases to trimming and J lost 3 bases, with 9 bases between them. Germline V lookup: CDR1 SEHNR, CDR2 FQNEAQ (reference sequence). CDR3 coding DNA: TGTGCCAGCAGCTTGGGGTCGTTCTACGAGCAGTACTTC. Amino acids: CASSLGSFYEQYF.

This clone was seen a handful of times. The V call is TRBV29-1, the J call TRBJ2-2, with D perhaps TRBD2 (6 bases). V was shortened by 3 bases and J by 4 bases, with 9 bases between the two germline ends. Germline-derived CDR1 and CDR2 are SQVTM and ANQGSEA. The CDR3 consists of 13 residues. In DNA, the CDR3 is TGCAGCGTTGACGGGGGAATCACCGGGGAGCTGTTTTTT. Its translation is CSVDGGITGELFF.

The V gene is TRBV27, the J gene TRBJ1-2; 7 nucleotides match TRBD1. V lost 5 bases and J lost 5; bases outside the gene matches: 8. Germline-derived CDR1 and CDR2 are MNHEY and SMNVEV (reference sequence). The CDR3 runs to 14 residues. CDR3 nucleotides: TGTGCCAGCAGTACAAACAGGGGAGAATATGGCTACACCTTC. It yields the protein CASSTNRGEYGYTF.

J is TRBJ1-1 and V is TRBV5-6, with TRBD1 identical over 12 bases. Germline CDR1 is SGHDT and CDR2 is YYEEEE. The CDR3 loop spans 15 amino acids. V gave up 3 bases and J gave up 4 bases; unmatched junction bases: 4. The CDR3 protein is CASSWGQGAGTEAFF. The CDR3 DNA reads as TGTGCCAGCAGCTGGGGACAGGGGGCTGGCACTGAAGCTTTCTTT.

The chain has TRBV5-1 and TRBJ2-4; D gene ambiguous. Trimming cost V 3 bases and J 7 bases, with 14 bases left between them. Germline loops: CDR1 SGHRS, CDR2 YFSETQ. This CDR3 contains 14 residues. In DNA form, the CDR3 reads TGCGCCAGCAGCTCCTGGGGTGGGGTGAACATTCAGTACTTC. Its translation is CASSSWGGVNIQYF.

The gene calls are TRBV6-5 and TRBJ2-6, with a tentative D call TRBD1 (6 bases). The CDR3 spans 15 residues. V dropped 4 bases and J dropped 0 bases, with 7 bases sitting between them. Germline values: CDR1 MNHEY, CDR2 SVGAGI. CDR3 DNA sequence: TGTGCCAGCAGTTCCAGGGGCTCTGGGGCCAACGTCCTGACTTTC. This translates into CASSSRGSGANVLTF.

This rearrangement joins TRBV25-1 to TRBJ1-6, with a tentative D call TRBD1 (6 bases). Germline CDR1 MGHDK, CDR2 SYGVNS. V lost 5 bases, J lost 10 bases, and 15 bases lay in between. This CDR3 has 14 residues. CDR3 sequence (DNA): TGTGCCAGCAGTTTACAGGGCTTGAGCTCACCCCTCCACTTT. Translated: CASSLQGLSSPLHF.

V usage is TRBV18 and J usage is TRBJ1-1; 7 bases are a match to TRBD1. There are 16 residues in the CDR3. V lost 0 bases to trimming and J lost 7 bases; unmatched junction nucleotides: 11. Germline loops: CDR1 KGHSH, CDR2 LQKENI. CDR3 coding DNA: TGTGCCAGCTCACCACCGGCTTTCGGCAGGGGGTTTGAAGCTTTCTTT. Translating gives CASSPPAFGRGFEAFF. The whole variable domain, filled in from reference TRBV18 and TRBJ1-1, reads NAGVMQNPRHLVRRRGQEARLRCSPMKGHSHVYWYRQLPEEGLKFMVYLQKENIIDESGMPKERFSAEFPKEGPSILRIQQVVRGDSAAYFCASSPPAFGRGFEAFFGQGTRLTVV.

The rearrangement joins TRBV7-9 to TRBJ2-3; D uncertain. Trimming left V 4 bases short and J 7 bases short, with 12 bases between. CDR1 is SEHNR and CDR2 is FQNEAQ in the germline V gene (reference sequence). The CDR3 has 13 residues. The DNA for the CDR3 is TGTGCCAGCAGCTCCCCCAACTCCCATACGCAGTATTTT. It is translated as CASSSPNSHTQYF.

Points on this clone: The sample has other DNA sequences that encode this CDR3 too. The J gene is TRBJ1-1, the V gene TRBV29-1; D gene uncertain. This CDR3 spans 13 amino acids. V lost 0 bases to trimming and J lost 2 bases, with 7 bases between them. Germline V CDR1 and CDR2: SQVTM, ANQGSEA. CDR3 region: CSVEDVRNTEAFF. The CDR3 region has the DNA TGCAGCGTTGAAGATGTAAGAAACACTGAAGCTTTCTTT.

The chain employs TRBV7-9 and TRBJ1-1; 7 bases line up with TRBD1. Trimming cost V 3 bases and J 0 bases; bases outside gene matches: 10. Germline CDR1 and CDR2: SEHNR and FQNEAQ (reference sequence). CDR3 size: 17 residues. CDR3 nucleotide sequence: TGTGCCAGCAGCTTCCAACCCGGACAGGACTTGAACACTGAAGCTTTCTTT. This translates into CASSFQPGQDLNTEAFF.

J is TRBJ2-7 and V is TRBV5-6; TRBD1 is a possible D gene (7 bases). Germline loops: CDR1 SGHDT, CDR2 YYEEEE. Trimming removed 4 bases at V and 4 bases at J, with 12 bases between. CDR3 size: 13 residues. The CDR3 nucleotides are TGTGCCAGCAGCGGCGGGACAGTATACGAGCAGTACTTC. As protein: CASSGGTVYEQYF.

The V call is TRBV5-1, the J call TRBJ2-7, with D perhaps given as TRBD1 or TRBD2 (5 bases each). This CDR3 comprises 12 residues. Germline V gene sequence: CDR1 SGHRS, CDR2 YFSETQ. V lost 4 bases and J lost 5, with 10 bases in between. The CDR3 protein is CASSDPGHEQYF. CDR3 bases: TGCGCCAGCAGCGACCCGGGGCACGAGCAGTACTTC.

This clone has just a few counts. The J gene is TRBJ2-5, the V gene TRBV28; perhaps D is TRBD1 or TRBD2 (5 bases each). Germline CDR1 MDHEN, CDR2 SYDVKM. Trimming shortened V by 5 bases and J by 1 base, and 8 bases separated the two germline ends. The length of the CDR3 is 13 residues. The CDR3 here is CASSPGPQETQYF. CDR3 in DNA: TGTGCCAGCAGTCCGGGACCCCAAGAGACCCAGTACTTC.

In this sample, this clone turned up a few times. V is TRBV7-8 and J is TRBJ2-2; D ambiguous. V lost 6 bases and J lost 3, with 2 bases in between. Germline V gives CDR1 SGHVS, CDR2 FQNEAQ. The CDR3 consists of 11 residues. The CDR3 protein is CASRYTGELFF. CDR3 DNA: TGTGCCAGCAGATACACCGGGGAGCTGTTTTTT.

This clone occurred a few times. For the CDR3, the DNA is TGTGCCAGCAGCGTAGAGGAGGGAGAAAAACTGTTTTTT. Translating it yields CASSVEEGEKLFF. This sequence joins TRBV9 and TRBJ1-4, with D unresolved. Trimming stripped 0 bases from V and 8 bases from J, with 8 bases between. Germline loops: CDR1 SGDLS, CDR2 YYNGEE. The CDR3 contains 13 residues.

V and J are TRBV10-3 and TRBJ2-7; no clear D. This CDR3 is built from 13 residues. Germline-derived CDR1 and CDR2 are ENHRY and SYGVKD. V was clipped by 0 bases and J by 4 bases, with 7 bases between them. The CDR3 sequence: CAISESWGYEQYF. The CDR3 DNA reads as TGTGCCATCAGTGAGTCGTGGGGATACGAGCAGTACTTC.

The rearrangement joins TRBV9 to TRBJ2-2; no clear D gene. This CDR3 contains 13 residues. V lost 5 bases and J 0 bases, leaving 5 bases between the germline ends. The germline V gene encodes CDR1 SGDLS and CDR2 YYNGEE. CDR3 sequence (DNA): TGTGCCAGCAGGCCATCGAACACCGGGGAGCTGTTTTTT. Residues: CASRPSNTGELFF.

The chain uses TRBV29-1 and TRBJ2-1; either TRBD1 or TRBD2 may fit D (6 bases each). Germline V gene sequence: CDR1 SQVTM, CDR2 ANQGSEA. The V end lost 4 bases, the J end lost 2 bases, and 12 bases lay between the germline ends. The length of the CDR3 is 14 residues. The CDR3 sequence: CSVVGGPPYNEQFF. Written as DNA, the CDR3 is TGCAGCGTTGTTGGGGGGCCCCCCTACAATGAGCAGTTCTTC.

A few counts support this clone. This CDR3 is CASSQDIQGITDTQYF. Here the CDR3 DNA reads TGCGCCAGCAGCCAAGATATTCAGGGTATCACAGATACGCAGTATTTT. V and J are TRBV4-3 and TRBJ2-3, with D perhaps TRBD1 (5 bases). Germline assignment: CDR1 LGHNA and CDR2 YSLEER. The CDR3 consists of 16 residues. Trimming took 0 bases from V and 2 from J, leaving 12 bases between them.

This sequence joins TRBV7-9 and TRBJ2-7; 8 nucleotides line up with TRBD2. V dropped 1 base and J dropped 7; count of bases not matched to a gene: 0. This CDR3 has 12 residues. Germline CDR1 SEHNR, CDR2 FQNEAQ (reference sequence). This CDR3 reads CASSLVAGEQYF. For the CDR3, the DNA is TGTGCCAGCAGCTTAGTAGCGGGGGAGCAGTACTTC.

This chain uses TRBV7-9 with TRBJ2-7; the D is unclear. The V and J ends lost 1 base and 0 bases respectively, with 4 bases between them. Germline CDR1 reads SEHNR; CDR2 reads FQNEAQ (reference sequence). This CDR3 contains 13 residues. CDR3 protein: CASSLGPSYEQYF. The DNA of the CDR3 is TGTGCCAGCAGCTTAGGTCCCTCCTACGAGCAGTACTTC.

The J gene is TRBJ1-4, the V gene TRBV4-1; 7 positions agree with TRBD1. From germline, CDR1 is MGHRA and CDR2 YSYEKL. The CDR3 covers 16 residues. After removal of 3 bases from V and 5 bases from J, the junction contained 9 bases not matched to a gene. The CDR3 DNA is TGCGCCAGCAGCCATCCCCCGGGACAGCCAAATGAAAAACTGTTTTTT. This sequence encodes CASSHPPGQPNEKLFF.

This sequence joins TRBV6-5 and TRBJ1-4; a possible D gene is TRBD1 (5 bases). There are 12 residues in the CDR3. Germline V gene data show CDR1 as MNHEY and CDR2 as SVGAGI. V was pared by 6 bases and J by 6 bases, with 8 bases between. In DNA form, the CDR3 reads TGTGCCAGCAGCTTGGGGGATGAAAAACTGTTTTTT. Protein sequence: CASSLGDEKLFF.